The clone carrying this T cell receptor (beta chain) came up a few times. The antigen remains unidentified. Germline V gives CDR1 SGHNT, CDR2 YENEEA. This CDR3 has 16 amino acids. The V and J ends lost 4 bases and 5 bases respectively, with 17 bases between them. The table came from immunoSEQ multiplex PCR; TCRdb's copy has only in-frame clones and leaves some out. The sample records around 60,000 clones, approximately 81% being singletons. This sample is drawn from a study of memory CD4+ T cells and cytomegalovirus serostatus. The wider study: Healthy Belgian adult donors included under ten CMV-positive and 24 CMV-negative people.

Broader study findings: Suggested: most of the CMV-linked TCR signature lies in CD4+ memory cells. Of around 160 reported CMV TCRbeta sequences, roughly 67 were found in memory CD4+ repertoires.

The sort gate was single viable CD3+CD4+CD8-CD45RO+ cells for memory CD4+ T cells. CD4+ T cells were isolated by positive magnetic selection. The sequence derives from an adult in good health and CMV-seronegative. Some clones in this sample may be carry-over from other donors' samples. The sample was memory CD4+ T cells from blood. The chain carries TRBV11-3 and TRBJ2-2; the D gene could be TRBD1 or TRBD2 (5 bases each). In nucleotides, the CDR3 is TGTGCCAGCAGCTCAGCCGGGGCCCTAAGGACCGGGGAGCTGTTTTTT. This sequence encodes CASSSAGALRTGELFF.